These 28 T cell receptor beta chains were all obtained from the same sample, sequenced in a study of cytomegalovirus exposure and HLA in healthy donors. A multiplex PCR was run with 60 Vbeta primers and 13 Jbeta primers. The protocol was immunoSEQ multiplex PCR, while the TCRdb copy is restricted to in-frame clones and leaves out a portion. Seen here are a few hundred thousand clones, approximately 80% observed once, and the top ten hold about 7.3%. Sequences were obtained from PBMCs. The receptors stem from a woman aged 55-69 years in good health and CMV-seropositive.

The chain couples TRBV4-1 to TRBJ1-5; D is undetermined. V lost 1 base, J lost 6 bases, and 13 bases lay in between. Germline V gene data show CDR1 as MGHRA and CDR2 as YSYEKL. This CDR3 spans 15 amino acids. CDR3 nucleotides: TGCGCCAGCAGCCAAGGCGGCCCTCTTCCTCAGCCCCAGCATTTT. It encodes CASSQGGPLPQPQHF.

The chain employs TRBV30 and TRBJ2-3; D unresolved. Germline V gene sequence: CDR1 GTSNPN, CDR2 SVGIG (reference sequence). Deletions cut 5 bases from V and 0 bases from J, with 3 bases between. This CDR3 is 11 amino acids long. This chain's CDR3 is CAWLSTDTQYF. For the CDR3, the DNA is TGTGCCTGGCTTAGCACAGATACGCAGTATTTT.

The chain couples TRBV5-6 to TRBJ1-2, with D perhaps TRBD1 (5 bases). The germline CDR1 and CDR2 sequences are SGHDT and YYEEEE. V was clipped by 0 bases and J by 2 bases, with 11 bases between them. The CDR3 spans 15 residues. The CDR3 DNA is TGTGCCAGCAGCTTGGCCCCCAAGGGGAACTATGGCTACACCTTC. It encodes CASSLAPKGNYGYTF.

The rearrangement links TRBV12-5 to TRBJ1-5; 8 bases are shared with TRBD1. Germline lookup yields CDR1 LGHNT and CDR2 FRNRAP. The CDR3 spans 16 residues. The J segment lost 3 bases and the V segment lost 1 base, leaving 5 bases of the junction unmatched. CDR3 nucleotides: TGTGCTAGTGGTTTGGACAGGGACAGGTACAATCAGCCCCAGCATTTT. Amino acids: CASGLDRDRYNQPQHF.

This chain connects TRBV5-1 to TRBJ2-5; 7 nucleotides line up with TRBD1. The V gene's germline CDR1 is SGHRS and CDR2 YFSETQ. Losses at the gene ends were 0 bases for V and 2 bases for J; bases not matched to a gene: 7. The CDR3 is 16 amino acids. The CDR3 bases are TGCGCCAGCAGCTTGGCCCCGACAGGGACACAAGAGACCCAGTACTTC. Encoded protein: CASSLAPTGTQETQYF.

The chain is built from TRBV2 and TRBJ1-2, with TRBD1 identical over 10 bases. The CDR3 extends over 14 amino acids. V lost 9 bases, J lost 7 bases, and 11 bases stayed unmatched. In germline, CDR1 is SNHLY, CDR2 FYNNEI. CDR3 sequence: CASSIRDRGSGYTF. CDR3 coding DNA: TGTGCCAGTAGTATCCGGGACAGGGGCAGTGGCTACACCTTC.

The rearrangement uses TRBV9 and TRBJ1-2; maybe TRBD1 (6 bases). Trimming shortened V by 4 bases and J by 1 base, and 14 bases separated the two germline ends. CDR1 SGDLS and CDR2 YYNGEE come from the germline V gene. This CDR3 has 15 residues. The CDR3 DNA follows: TGTGCCAGCAGCTTTTGGGGGGGACATAACTATGGCTACACCTTC. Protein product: CASSFWGGHNYGYTF.

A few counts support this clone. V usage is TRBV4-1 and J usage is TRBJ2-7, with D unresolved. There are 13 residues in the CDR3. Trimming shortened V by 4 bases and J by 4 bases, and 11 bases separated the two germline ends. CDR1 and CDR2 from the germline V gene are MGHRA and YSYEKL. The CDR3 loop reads CASSLSAEYEQYF. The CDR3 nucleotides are TGCGCCAGCAGCCTAAGCGCGGAATACGAGCAGTACTTC.

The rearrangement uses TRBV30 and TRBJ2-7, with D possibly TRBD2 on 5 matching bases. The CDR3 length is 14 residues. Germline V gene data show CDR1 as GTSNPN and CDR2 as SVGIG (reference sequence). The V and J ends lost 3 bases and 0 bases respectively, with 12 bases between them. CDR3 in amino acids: CAWRVVSGSYEQYF. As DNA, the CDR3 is TGTGCCTGGAGGGTAGTCAGCGGCTCCTACGAGCAGTACTTC.

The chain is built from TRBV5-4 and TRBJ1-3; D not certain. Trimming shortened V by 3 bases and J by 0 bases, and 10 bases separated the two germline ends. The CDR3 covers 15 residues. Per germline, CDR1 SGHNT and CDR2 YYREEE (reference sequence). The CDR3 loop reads CASSYPGSSGNTIYF. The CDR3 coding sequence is TGTGCCAGCAGCTATCCAGGCAGCTCTGGAAACACCATATATTTT. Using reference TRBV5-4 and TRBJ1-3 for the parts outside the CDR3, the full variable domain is ETGVTQSPTHLIKTRGQQVTLRCSSQSGHNTVSWYQQALGQGPQFIFQYYREEENGRGNFPPRFSGLQFPNYSSELNVNALELDDSALYLCASSYPGSSGNTIYFGEGSWLTVV.

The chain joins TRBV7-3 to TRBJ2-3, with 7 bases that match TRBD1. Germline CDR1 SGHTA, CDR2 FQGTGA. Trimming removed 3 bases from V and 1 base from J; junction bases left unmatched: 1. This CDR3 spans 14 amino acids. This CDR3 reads CASSFTGGTDTQYF. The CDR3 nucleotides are TGTGCCAGCAGCTTCACAGGGGGCACAGATACGCAGTATTTT. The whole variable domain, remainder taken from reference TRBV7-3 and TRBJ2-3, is GAGVSQTPSNKVTEKGKYVELRCDPISGHTALYWYRQSLGQGPEFLIYFQGTGAADDSGLPNDRFFAVRPEGSVSTLKIQRTERGDSAVYLCASSFTGGTDTQYFGPGTRLTVL.

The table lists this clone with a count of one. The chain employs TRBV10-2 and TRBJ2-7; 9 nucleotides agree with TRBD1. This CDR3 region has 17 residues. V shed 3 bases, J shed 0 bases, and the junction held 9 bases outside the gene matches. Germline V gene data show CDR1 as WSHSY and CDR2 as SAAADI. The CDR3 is CASSELGPGQGSYEQYF. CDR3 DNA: TGCGCCAGCAGTGAATTAGGTCCGGGACAGGGCTCCTACGAGCAGTACTTC.

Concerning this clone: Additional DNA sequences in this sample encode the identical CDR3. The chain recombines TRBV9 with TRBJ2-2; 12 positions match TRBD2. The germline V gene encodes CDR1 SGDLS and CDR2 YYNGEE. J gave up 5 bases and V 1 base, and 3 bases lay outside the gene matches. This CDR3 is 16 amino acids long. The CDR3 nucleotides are TGTGCCAGCAGCGTAACAGGGACTAGCGGGACCGGGGAGCTGTTTTTT. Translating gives CASSVTGTSGTGELFF.

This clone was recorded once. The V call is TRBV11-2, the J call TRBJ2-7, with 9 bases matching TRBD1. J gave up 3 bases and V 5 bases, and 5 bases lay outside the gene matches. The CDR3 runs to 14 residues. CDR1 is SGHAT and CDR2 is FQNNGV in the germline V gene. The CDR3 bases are TGTGCCAGCAGCCAGGGACAGGGATACTACGAGCAGTACTTC. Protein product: CASSQGQGYYEQYF.

CDR3 in amino acids: CASSTRLEQYF. In DNA, the CDR3 is TGTGCCAGCAGTACAAGACTCGAGCAGTACTTC. This chain uses TRBV6-6 with TRBJ2-7; D is undetermined. Germline V gene sequence: CDR1 MNHNY, CDR2 SVGAGI (reference sequence). Trimming took off 5 bases at V and 6 bases at J, with 8 bases between the two ends. The CDR3 is 11 residues long.

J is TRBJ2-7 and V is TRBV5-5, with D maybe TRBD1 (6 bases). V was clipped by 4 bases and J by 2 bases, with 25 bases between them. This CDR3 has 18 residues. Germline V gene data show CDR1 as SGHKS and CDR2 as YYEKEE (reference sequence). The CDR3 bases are TGTGCCAGCAGCCCTGGTCACGATGTCAGGGGTACGGCCTACGAGCAGTACTTC. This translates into CASSPGHDVRGTAYEQYF.

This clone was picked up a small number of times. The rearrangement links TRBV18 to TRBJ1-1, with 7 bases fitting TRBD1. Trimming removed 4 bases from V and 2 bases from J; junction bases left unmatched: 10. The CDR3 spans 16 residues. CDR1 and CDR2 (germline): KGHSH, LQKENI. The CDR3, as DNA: TGTGCCAGCTCACTAACGCCCGGGACAGCCAACACTGAAGCTTTCTTT. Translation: CASSLTPGTANTEAFF.

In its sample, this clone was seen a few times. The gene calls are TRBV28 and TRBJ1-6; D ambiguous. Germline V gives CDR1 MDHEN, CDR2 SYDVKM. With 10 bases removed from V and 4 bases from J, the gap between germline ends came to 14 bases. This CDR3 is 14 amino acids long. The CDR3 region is CATSLGIYNSPLHF. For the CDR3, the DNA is TGTGCCACCTCGCTCGGGATTTATAATTCACCCCTCCACTTT.

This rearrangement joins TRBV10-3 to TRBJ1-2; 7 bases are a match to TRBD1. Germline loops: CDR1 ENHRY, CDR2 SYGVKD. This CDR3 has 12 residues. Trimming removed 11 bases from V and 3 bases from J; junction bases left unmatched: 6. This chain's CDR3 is CAASGTDYGYTF. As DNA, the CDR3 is TGTGCCGCCTCCGGGACAGACTATGGCTACACCTTC.

The CDR3 sequence is CASGEGNYGYTF. The CDR3 coding sequence is TGTGCCAGCGGAGAGGGAAACTATGGCTACACCTTC. The chain joins TRBV6-5 to TRBJ1-2; no definite D call. The CDR3 length is 12 residues. The V end was cut by 8 bases, the J end by 2 bases, with 9 bases between. Per the germline V gene, CDR1 is MNHEY and CDR2 is SVGAGI.

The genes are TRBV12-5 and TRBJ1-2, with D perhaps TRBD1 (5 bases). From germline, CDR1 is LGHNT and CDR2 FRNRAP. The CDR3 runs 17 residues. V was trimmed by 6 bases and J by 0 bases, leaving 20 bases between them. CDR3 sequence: CASGLPATEYTNYGYTF. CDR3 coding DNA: TGTGCTAGTGGCCTGCCCGCGACAGAATATACTAACTATGGCTACACCTTC.

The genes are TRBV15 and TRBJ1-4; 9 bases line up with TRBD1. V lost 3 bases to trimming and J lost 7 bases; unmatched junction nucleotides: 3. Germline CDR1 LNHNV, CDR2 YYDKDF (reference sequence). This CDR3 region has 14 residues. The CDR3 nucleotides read TGTGCCACCAGCAGGAGACAGGGGGTTGAAAAACTGTTTTTT. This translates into CATSRRQGVEKLFF.

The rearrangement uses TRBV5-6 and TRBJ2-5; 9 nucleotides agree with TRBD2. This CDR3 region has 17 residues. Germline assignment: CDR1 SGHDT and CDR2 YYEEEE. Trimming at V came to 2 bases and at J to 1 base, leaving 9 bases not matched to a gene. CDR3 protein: CASSFFYSGSGQETQYF. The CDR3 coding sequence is TGTGCCAGCAGCTTCTTTTATAGCGGGAGCGGCCAAGAGACCCAGTACTTC. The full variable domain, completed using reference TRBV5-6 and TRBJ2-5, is DAGVTQSPTHLIKTRGQQVTLRCSPKSGHDTVSWYQQALGQGPQFIFQYYEEEERQRGNFPDRFSGHQFPNYSSELNVNALLLGDSALYLCASSFFYSGSGQETQYFGPGTRLLVL.

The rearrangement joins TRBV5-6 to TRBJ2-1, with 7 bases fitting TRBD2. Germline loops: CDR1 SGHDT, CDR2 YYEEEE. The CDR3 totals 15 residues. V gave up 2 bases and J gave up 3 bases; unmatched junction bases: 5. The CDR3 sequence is CASSLPSGYYNEQFF. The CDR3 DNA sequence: TGTGCCAGCAGCTTACCTAGCGGTTACTACAATGAGCAGTTCTTC.

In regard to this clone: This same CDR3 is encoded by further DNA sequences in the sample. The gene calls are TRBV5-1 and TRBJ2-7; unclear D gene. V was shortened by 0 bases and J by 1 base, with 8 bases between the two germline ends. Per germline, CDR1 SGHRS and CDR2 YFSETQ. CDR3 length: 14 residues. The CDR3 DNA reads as TGCGCCAGCAGCTTGGGGTCCAGTTCCTACGAGCAGTACTTC. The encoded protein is CASSLGSSSYEQYF. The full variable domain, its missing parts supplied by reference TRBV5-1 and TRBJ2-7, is KAGVTQTPRYLIKTRGQQVTLSCSPISGHRSVSWYQQTPGQGLQFLFEYFSETQRNKGNFPGRFSGRQFSNSRSEMNVSTLELGDSALYLCASSLGSSSYEQYFGPGTRLTVT.

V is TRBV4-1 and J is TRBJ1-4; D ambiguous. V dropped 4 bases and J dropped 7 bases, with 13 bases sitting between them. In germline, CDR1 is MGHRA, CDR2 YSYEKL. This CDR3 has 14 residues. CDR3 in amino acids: CASSRSLVVEKLFF. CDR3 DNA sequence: TGCGCCAGCAGCCGGAGCCTCGTAGTTGAAAAACTGTTTTTT.

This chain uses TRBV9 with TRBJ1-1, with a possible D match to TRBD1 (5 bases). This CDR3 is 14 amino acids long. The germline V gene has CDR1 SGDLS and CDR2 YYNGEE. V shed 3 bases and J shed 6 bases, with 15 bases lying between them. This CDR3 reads CASSGGGGQSEAFF. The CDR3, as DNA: TGTGCCAGCAGCGGGGGGGGAGGGCAGTCTGAAGCTTTCTTT.

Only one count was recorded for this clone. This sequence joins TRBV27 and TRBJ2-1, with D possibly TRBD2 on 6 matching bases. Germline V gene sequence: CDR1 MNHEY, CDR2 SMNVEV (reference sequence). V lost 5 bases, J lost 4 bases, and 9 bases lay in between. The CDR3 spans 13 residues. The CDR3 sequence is CASSPGRYNEQFF. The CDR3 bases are TGTGCCAGCAGTCCGGGGAGGTACAATGAGCAGTTCTTC.